This T cell receptor (beta chain) was documented in a study of vaccination and CD4 T cells after COVID-19. Study details: The authors exposed cells to overlapping spike peptides derived from SARS-CoV-2, HCoV-NL63, HCoV-OC43 and HCoV-229E. Study results and limitations: Convalescent patients displayed spike mono-reactivity in 304 of 307 vaccine-specific clones.

Sequencing of DNA taken from cultured CD4+ T cells relied on the Oncomine TCR Beta short-read assay. It was from cultured CD4+ T cells that genomic DNA was extracted. MiXCR, run by TCRdb on the PCR reads, gives a single entry per CDR3 protein. The sample yields about 6,300 distinct CDR3 sequences, 33% seen once. As to treatment: approximately 11-day PBMC culture with coronavirus spike peptide pools or control peptides (ViraFEST assay). Harvesting of the unexposed donor's CD4+ T cells predated the COVID-19 pandemic (2011-2018). This clonotype was seen more than once but under ten times. Antigen: not known. The sample was CD4+ T cells from blood, cultured in vitro. The TCR comes from a human donor in good health.

CDR3 sequence (DNA): TGCAGTGCTAGGCGCAGGGGCAACACTGAAGCTTTCTTT. Protein sequence: CSARRRGNTEAFF. V gene TRBV20-1 combines with J gene TRBJ1-1, with D possibly being TRBD1 (6 bases). The CDR3 contains 13 residues. Trimming pared 3 bases from V and 2 bases from J, leaving 10 bases between. CDR1 is DFQATT, CDR2 SNEGSKA, per germline (reference sequence).